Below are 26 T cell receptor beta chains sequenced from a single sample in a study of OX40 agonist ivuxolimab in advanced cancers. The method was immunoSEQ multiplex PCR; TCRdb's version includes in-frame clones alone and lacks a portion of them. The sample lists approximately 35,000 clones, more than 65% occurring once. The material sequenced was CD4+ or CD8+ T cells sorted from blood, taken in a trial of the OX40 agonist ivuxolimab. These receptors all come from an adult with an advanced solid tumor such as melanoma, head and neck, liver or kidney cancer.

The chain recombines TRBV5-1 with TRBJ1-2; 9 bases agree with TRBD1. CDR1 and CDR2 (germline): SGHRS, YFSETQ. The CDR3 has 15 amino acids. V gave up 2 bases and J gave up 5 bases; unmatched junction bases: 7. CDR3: CASSLRQGGGYGYTF. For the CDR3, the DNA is TGCGCCAGCAGCTTACGACAGGGGGGTGGTTATGGCTACACCTTC.

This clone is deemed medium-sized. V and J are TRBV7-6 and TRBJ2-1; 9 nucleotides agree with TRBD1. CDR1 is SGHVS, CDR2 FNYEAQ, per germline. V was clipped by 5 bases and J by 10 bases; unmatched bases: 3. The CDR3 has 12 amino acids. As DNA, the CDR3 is TGTGCCAGCAGCGGACAGGGGCTGGAGCAGTTCTTC. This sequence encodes CASSGQGLEQFF.

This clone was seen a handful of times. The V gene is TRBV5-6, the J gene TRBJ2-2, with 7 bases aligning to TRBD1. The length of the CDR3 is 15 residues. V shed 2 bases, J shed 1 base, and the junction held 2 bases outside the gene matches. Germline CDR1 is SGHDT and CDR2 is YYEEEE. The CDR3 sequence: CASSFRDRNTGELFF. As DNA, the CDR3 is TGTGCCAGCAGCTTCCGGGACAGGAACACCGGGGAGCTGTTTTTT.

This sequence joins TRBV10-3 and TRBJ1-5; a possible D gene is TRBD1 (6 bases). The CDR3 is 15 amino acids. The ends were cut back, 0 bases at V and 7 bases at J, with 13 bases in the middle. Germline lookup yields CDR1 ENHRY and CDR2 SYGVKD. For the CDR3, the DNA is TGTGCCATCAGTGAGTCGGAAGGGGGAGACCAGCCCCAGCATTTT. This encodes CAISESEGGDQPQHF.

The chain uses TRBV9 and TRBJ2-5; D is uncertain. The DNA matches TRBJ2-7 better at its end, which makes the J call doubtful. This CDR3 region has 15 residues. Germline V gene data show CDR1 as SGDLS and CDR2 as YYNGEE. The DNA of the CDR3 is TGTGCCAGCAGCGTAGACATTTCCCTTTCCTACGAGCAGTACTTC. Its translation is CASSVDISLSYEQYF.

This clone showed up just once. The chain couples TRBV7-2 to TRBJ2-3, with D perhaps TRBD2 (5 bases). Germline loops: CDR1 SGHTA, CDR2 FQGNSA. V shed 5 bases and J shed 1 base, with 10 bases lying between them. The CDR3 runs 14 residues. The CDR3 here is CASSTRTGTDTQYF. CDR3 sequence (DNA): TGTGCCAGCAGCACCAGGACTGGCACAGATACGCAGTATTTT.

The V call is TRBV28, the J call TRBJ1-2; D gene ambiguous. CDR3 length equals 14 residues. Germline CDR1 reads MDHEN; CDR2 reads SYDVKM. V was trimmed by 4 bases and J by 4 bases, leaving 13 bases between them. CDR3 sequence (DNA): TGTGCCAGCAGTTGGGCGGGAAGGCTCTATGGCTACACCTTC. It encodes CASSWAGRLYGYTF.

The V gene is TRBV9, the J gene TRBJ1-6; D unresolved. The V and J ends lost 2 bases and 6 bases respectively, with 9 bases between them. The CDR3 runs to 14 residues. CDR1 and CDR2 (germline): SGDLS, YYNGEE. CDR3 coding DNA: TGTGCCAGCAGCGTCGACACCTTTAATTCACCCCTCCACTTT. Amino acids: CASSVDTFNSPLHF.

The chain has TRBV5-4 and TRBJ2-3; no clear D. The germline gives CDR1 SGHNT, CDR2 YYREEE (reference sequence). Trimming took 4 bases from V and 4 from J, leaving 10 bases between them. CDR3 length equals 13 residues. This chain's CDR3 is CASSPVLADTQYF. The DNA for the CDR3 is TGTGCCAGCAGCCCAGTCCTCGCAGATACGCAGTATTTT.

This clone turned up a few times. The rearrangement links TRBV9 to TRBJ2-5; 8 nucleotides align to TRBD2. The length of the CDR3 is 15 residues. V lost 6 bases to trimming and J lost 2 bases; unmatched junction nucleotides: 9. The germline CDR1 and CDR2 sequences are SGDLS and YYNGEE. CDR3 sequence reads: CASNIPGGIQETQYF. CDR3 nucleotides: TGTGCCAGCAATATTCCGGGGGGGATTCAAGAGACCCAGTACTTC.

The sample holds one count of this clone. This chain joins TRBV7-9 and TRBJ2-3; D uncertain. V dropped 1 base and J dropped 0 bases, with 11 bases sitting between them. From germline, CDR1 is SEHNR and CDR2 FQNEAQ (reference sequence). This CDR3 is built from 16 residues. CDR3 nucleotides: TGTGCCAGCAGCTTAGTCCCTGAAACTAGCACAGATACGCAGTATTTT. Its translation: CASSLVPETSTDTQYF.

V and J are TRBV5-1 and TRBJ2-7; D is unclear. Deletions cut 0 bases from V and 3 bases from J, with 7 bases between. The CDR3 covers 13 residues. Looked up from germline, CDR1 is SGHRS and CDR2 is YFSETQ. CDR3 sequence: CASSLGVLYEQYF. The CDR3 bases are TGCGCCAGCAGCTTGGGAGTTCTCTACGAGCAGTACTTC.

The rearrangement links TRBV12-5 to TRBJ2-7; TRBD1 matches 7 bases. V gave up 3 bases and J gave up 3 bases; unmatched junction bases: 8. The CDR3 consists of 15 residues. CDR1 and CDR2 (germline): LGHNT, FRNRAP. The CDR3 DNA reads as TGTGCTAGTGGTTTACGGACAGGATCACTCTACGAGCAGTACTTC. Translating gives CASGLRTGSLYEQYF.

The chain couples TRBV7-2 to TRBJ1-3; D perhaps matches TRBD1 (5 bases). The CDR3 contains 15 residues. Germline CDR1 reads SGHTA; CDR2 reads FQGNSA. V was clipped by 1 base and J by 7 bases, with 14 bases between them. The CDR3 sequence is CASSLVAQGTNTIYF. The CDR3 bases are TGTGCCAGCAGCTTAGTGGCCCAGGGCACCAACACCATATATTTT.

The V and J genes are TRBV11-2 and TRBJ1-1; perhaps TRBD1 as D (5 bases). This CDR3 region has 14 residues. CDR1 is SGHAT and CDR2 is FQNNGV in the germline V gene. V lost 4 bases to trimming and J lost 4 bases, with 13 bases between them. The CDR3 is CASSWQGKFTEAFF. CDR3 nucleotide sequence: TGTGCCAGCAGCTGGCAGGGAAAATTCACTGAAGCTTTCTTT. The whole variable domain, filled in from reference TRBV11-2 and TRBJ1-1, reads EAGVAQSPRYKIIEKRQSVAFWCNPISGHATLYWYQQILGQGPKLLIQFQNNGVVDDSQLPKDRFSAERLKGVDSTLKIQPAKLEDSAVYLCASSWQGKFTEAFFGQGTRLTVV.

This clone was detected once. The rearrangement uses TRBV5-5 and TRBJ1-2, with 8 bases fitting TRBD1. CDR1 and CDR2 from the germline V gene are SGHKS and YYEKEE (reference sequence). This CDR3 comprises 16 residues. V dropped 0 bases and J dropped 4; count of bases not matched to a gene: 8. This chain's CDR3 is CASSLALDRAGYGYTF. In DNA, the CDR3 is TGTGCCAGCAGCTTGGCCTTGGACAGGGCAGGCTATGGCTACACCTTC.

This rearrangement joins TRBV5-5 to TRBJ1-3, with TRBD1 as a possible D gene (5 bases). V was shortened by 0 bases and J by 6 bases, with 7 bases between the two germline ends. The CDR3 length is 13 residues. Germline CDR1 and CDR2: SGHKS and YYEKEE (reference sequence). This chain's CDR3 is CASSLAGENTIYF. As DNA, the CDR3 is TGTGCCAGCAGCTTGGCGGGGGAAAACACCATATATTTT. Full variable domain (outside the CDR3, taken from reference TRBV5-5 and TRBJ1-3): DAGVTQSPTHLIKTRGQQVTLRCSPISGHKSVSWYQQVLGQGPQFIFQYYEKEERGRGNFPDRFSARQFPNYSSELNVNALLLGDSALYLCASSLAGENTIYFGEGSWLTVV.

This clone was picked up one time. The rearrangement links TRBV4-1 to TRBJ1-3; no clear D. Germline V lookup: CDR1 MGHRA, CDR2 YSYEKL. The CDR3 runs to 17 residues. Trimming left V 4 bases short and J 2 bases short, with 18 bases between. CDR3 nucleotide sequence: TGCGCCAGCAGCCCAAGCGGGCAGAGAGGACCTGGAAACACCATATATTTT. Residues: CASSPSGQRGPGNTIYF.

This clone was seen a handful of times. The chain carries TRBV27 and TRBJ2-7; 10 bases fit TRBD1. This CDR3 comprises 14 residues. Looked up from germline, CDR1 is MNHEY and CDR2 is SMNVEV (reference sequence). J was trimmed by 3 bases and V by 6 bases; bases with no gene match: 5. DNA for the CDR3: TGTGCCAGCAGCAGCCGGGACAGGGGCTACGAGCAGTACTTC. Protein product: CASSSRDRGYEQYF.

Here the CDR3 DNA reads TGTGCCTGGAGCGTATCCGGGACAGGAGTTGTTGGAACTGAAGCTTTCTTT. Translated: CAWSVSGTGVVGTEAFF. The chain uses TRBV30 and TRBJ1-1, with 8 positions matching TRBD1. Germline V lookup: CDR1 GTSNPN, CDR2 SVGIG (reference sequence). The length of the CDR3 is 17 residues. V dropped 3 bases and J dropped 5; count of bases not matched to a gene: 17.

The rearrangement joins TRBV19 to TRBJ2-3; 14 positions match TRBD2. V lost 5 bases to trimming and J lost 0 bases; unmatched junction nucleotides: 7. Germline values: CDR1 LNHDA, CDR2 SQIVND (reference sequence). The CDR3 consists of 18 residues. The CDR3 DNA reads TGTGCCAGTAGTTCCGGGACTAGCGGGGGCGCAAGCACAGATACGCAGTATTTT. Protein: CASSSGTSGGASTDTQYF.

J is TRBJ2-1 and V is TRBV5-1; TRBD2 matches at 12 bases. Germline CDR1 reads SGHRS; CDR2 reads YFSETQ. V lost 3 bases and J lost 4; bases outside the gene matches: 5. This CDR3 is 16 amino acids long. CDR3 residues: CASSSGLAGIYNEQFF. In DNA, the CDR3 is TGCGCCAGCAGCTCCGGACTAGCGGGGATTTACAATGAGCAGTTCTTC.

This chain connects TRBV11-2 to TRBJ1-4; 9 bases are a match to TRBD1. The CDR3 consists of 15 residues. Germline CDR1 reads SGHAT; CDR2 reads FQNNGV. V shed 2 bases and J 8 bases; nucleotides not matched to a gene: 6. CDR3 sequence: CASSLRDRVREKLFF. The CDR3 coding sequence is TGTGCCAGCAGCTTACGGGACAGGGTTCGGGAAAAACTGTTTTTT.

CDR3 loop: CASSEAPWPGDSNQPQHF. CDR3 bases: TGTGCCAGCAGTGAAGCGCCATGGCCAGGGGATAGCAATCAGCCCCAGCATTTT. The rearrangement uses TRBV6-1 and TRBJ1-5; perhaps TRBD1 as D (6 bases). Per the germline V gene, CDR1 is MNHNS and CDR2 is SASEGT. V gave up 0 bases and J gave up 0 bases, with 15 bases separating them. The CDR3 extends over 18 amino acids.

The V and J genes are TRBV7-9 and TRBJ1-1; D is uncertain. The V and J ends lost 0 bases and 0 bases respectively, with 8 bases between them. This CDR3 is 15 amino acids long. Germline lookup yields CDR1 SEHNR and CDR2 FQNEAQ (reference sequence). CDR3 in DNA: TGTGCCAGCAGCTTAGCAGGGCCCATGAACACTGAAGCTTTCTTT. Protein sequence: CASSLAGPMNTEAFF.

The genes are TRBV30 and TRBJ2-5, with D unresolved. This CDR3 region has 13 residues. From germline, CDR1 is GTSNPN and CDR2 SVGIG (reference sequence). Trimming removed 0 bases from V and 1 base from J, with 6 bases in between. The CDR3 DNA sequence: TGTGCCTGGAGTGTACAGATCCAAGAGACCCAGTACTTC. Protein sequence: CAWSVQIQETQYF. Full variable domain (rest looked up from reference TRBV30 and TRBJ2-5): SQTIHQWPATLVQPVGSPLSLECTVEGTSNPNLYWYRQAAGRGLQLLFYSVGIGQISSEVPQNLSASRPQDRQFILSSKKLLLSDSGFYLCAWSVQIQETQYFGPGTRLLVL.